This is a list of T cell receptor beta chains from one sample in a study of beta chain features in type 1 diabetes. Libraries were prepared by immunoSEQ multiplex PCR; TCRdb keeps only in-frame clonotypes and omits some of them. The sample comprises about 280,000 clones, over 14% of which are singletons, and less than 0.02% rests with the top ten. The source material was naive CD4+ T cells from blood. Every receptor here comes from a young man with type 1 diabetes. CDR3s include the opening cysteine and the closing phenylalanine or tryptophan. D genes are given only for firm matches. Only some rows state a clone size, as once, few, many or a class for expanded clones.

D	size	V	J	DNA	CDR3
NA	few	TRBV29-1	TRBJ1-1	TGCAGCGTTGAAGTCCGGTCAGGGGACACTGAAGCTTTCTTT	CSVEVRSGDTEAFF
TRBD1	few	TRBV6-5	TRBJ2-5	TGTGCCAGCAGACCGACAGGGCTCGAGACCCAGTACTTC	CASRPTGLETQYF
TRBD1	NA	TRBV7-9	TRBJ2-7	TGTGCCAGCAGAAAGACAGGGTACGAGCAGTACTTC	CASRKTGYEQYF
TRBD2	few	TRBV30	TRBJ2-3	TGTGCCTGGAGTCTCCGACAGCGGGGATACACAGATACGCAGTATTTT	CAWSLRQRGYTDTQYF
TRBD1	NA	TRBV27	TRBJ1-1	TGTGCCAGCAGTCCGGGACAGGGAAACACTGAAGCTTTCTTT	CASSPGQGNTEAFF
TRBD1	few	TRBV5-4	TRBJ1-2	TGCGCCAGCAGCCAGGACCGGGACAGGGGGCGAAATGGCTACACCTTC	CASSQDRDRGRNGYTF
NA	few	TRBV7-8	TRBJ2-5	TGTGCCAGCAGCCACAGGGTTACCCAAGAGACCCAGTACTTC	CASSHRVTQETQYF
NA	few	TRBV5-1	TRBJ1-2	TGCGCCAGCAGCTTCGGTGCGGGAACGTACTATGGCTACACCTTC	CASSFGAGTYYGYTF
TRBD1	few	TRBV27	TRBJ2-1	TGTGCCAGCAGTCCCCGGGACAGGGGGCATGAGCAGTTCTTC	CASSPRDRGHEQFF
TRBD1	few	TRBV18	TRBJ1-2	TGTGCCAGCTCACCAAGACAGGGGGAGAAGAATGGCTACACCTTC	CASSPRQGEKNGYTF
TRBD1	NA	TRBV9	TRBJ2-5	TGTGCCAGCAGCCTAGGGACAGGGCATCAAGAGACCCAGTACTTC	CASSLGTGHQETQYF
NA	NA	TRBV25-1	TRBJ1-5	TGTGCCAGCAGTGATCCCAGGGAGGGCAATCAGCCCCAGCATTTT	CASSDPREGNQPQHF
NA	once	TRBV4-1	TRBJ1-2	TGCGCCAGCAGCCAGCTTACCCCACCGGTTCTTGTCTATGGCTACACCTTC	CASSQLTPPVLVYGYTF
TRBD1	few	TRBV27	TRBJ1-2	TGTGCCAGCAGTTTTACAGGGGGGTATGGCTACACCTTC	CASSFTGGYGYTF
NA	few	TRBV29-1	TRBJ1-1	TGCAGCGTTGGTCGAACACAAGACACTGAAGCTTTCTTT	CSVGRTQDTEAFF
TRBD2	few	TRBV30	TRBJ2-3	TGTGCCTGGAGTGTACGGCGGACTAGCGGGACTGTCGATACGCAGTATTTT	CAWSVRRTSGTVDTQYF
NA	few	TRBV30	TRBJ2-1	TGTTGTGCCGGGACCTACAATGAGCAGTTCTTC	CCAGTYNEQFF
NA	few	TRBV13	TRBJ2-7	TGTGCCAGCAGCATCCTCCGGGACTCCCCCTACGAGCAGTACTTC	CASSILRDSPYEQYF
NA	once	TRBV5-6	TRBJ1-5	TGTGCCAGCAGCTTGGGAGTGAGGGGCAATCAGCCCCAGCATTTT	CASSLGVRGNQPQHF
NA	few	TRBV23-1	TRBJ2-6	TGCGCCAGCAGTAATCCGGACACTGGGGCCAACGTCCTGACTTTC	CASSNPDTGANVLTF
TRBD2	NA	TRBV15	TRBJ2-7	TGTGCCACCAGCAGAGATCGCAGCGGGGCCTACGAGCAGTACTTC	CATSRDRSGAYEQYF
TRBD1	NA	TRBV5-1	TRBJ2-3	TGCGCCAGCAGACGGGACAGGGGATCCACAGATACGCAGTATTTT	CASRRDRGSTDTQYF
NA	NA	TRBV11-2	TRBJ1-6	TGTGCCAGCAGCTTTCGCCCCCGAGGGAATTCACCCCTCCACTTT	CASSFRPRGNSPLHF
TRBD1	NA	TRBV7-9	TRBJ2-4	TGTGCCAGCAGCCTAGGAGGGACAGGGGCCAAAAACATTCAGTACTTC	CASSLGGTGAKNIQYF
NA	few	TRBV7-2	TRBJ2-5	TGTGCCAGCAGGCGGACAGCCCAAGAGACCCAGTACTTC	CASRRTAQETQYF
NA	NA	TRBV28	TRBJ2-4	TGTGCCAGCCAATCCGGAGGGGGGGAAATTCAGTACTTC	CASQSGGGEIQYF
TRBD1	few	TRBV29-1	TRBJ1-1	TGCAGCGTTGGGAGGACAGGGAACACTGAAGCTTTCTTT	CSVGRTGNTEAFF